Included here is one T cell receptor beta chain sequence, with context. The antigen remains undetermined. This sample is part of a study of T cell responses to AZD1222 COVID-19 vaccine. Study information: Second-dose intervals near 4 or 12 weeks were combined. General observations from the study: At baseline, just 5 or 6 AZD1222 recipients tested seropositive. Mostly white British, mostly female donors; authors suggested clonal diversity may be underestimated. The reported proportion of spike-specific TCRs targeting unmutated variant regions was nearly half.

The protocol was immunoSEQ multiplex PCR, while the TCRdb copy is restricted to in-frame clones and leaves out a portion. The repertoire holds about 180,000 clones, with about nine tenths as singletons. The sequence was collected from an adult in good health. Sequencing was performed on peripheral blood, taken on day 0 of AZD1222 vaccination.

DNA of the CDR3: TGTGCCAGCATTCTACAGGGAGACACTGAAGCTTTCTTT. It translates to CASILQGDTEAFF. The chain links TRBV4-2 to TRBJ1-1; TRBD1 might be the D (6 bases). This CDR3 spans 13 amino acids. Germline V CDR1 and CDR2: LGHNA, YNFKEQ. The V gene lost 7 bases and the J gene lost 3 bases, with 12 bases spanning the gap.